This T cell receptor beta chain emerged from a study of response to subunit inactivated influenza vaccine. General study points: Few additional T cells are recruited per seasonal influenza vaccination, authors suggested.

A word on this clonotype: The target antigen is unknown.

CDR3 length: 15 residues. The V segment lost 0 bases and the J segment 5 bases; nucleotides outside the gene matches: 4. The germline V gene encodes CDR1 SGDLS and CDR2 YYNGEE. TCRdb re-analysed the RT-PCR reads in MiXCR, keeping a single row per CDR3 protein. The table includes about 800,000 distinct CDR3 sequences, 20% to 25% detected once. The sequencing used PBMCs from blood, collected 4 to 6 days after vaccination. The V gene is TRBV9, the J gene TRBJ2-3; 9 nucleotides align to TRBD2. The receptor was derived from a man aged 45-65 years who received an inactivated influenza vaccine. CDR3 nucleotides: TGTGCCAGCAGCGTAGGCGGGAGGGCCAAAGATACGCAGTATTTT. This sequence encodes CASSVGGRAKDTQYF.